The rows below give T cell receptor beta chains drawn from one sample of a study of shared clonotypes between healthy human individuals. Here immunoSEQ multiplex PCR was the method, and the copy in TCRdb shows in-frame clones only, minus some. The profile shows approximately 2,200,000 clones, just over 90% of them singletons. What was sequenced was naive CD8+ T cells from PBMCs. Every receptor here comes from a man between 18 and 29 years old in good health. Some clones in this sample may be carry-over from other donors' samples. Each CDR3 is given without its conserved first and last residue.

ASSPADRGLNQPQH	TRBJ1-5	TRBV5-8
ATSREEGDPGTRQETQY	TRBJ2-5	TRBV15
ASSPRGGGSTGELF	TRBJ2-2	TRBV27
ASSLELAGETDTQY	TRBJ2-3	TRBV5-6
ASRPWTGLSYGYT	TRBJ1-2	TRBV28
ASSPGTAAGELF	TRBJ2-2	TRBV14
ASSLFGTGDEQY	TRBJ2-7	TRBV9
ASSPPGSSYNEQF	TRBJ2-1	TRBV28
AISEGVDLTYEQY	TRBJ2-7	TRBV10-3
ASSLGRSLINGELF	TRBJ2-2	TRBV13
ASSPGQYNEQF	TRBJ2-1	TRBV27
ASSPKRAHTDTQY	TRBJ2-3	TRBV18
ASSWGLAGGQETQY	TRBJ2-5	TRBV7-8
ASSSTGGYEQY	TRBJ2-7	TRBV7-8